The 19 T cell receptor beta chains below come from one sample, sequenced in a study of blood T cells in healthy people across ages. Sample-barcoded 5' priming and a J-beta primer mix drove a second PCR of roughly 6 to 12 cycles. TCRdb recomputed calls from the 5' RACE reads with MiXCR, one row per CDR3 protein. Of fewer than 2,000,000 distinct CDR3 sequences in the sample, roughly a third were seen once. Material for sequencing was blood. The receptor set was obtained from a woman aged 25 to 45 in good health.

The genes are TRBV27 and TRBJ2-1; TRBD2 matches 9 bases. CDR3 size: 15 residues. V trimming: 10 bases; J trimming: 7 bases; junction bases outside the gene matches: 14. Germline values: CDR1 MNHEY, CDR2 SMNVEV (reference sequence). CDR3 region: CATLGLGGRVNEQFF. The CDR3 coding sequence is TGTGCCACTCTCGGATTAGGCGGGAGGGTAAATGAGCAGTTCTTC.

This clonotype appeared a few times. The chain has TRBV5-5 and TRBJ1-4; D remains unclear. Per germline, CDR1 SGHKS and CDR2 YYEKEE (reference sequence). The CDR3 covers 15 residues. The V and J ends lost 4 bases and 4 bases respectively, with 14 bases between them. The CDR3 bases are TGTGCCAGCAGCCCAACCCAGAGAGTTAATGAAAAACTGTTTTTT. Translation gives CASSPTQRVNEKLFF.

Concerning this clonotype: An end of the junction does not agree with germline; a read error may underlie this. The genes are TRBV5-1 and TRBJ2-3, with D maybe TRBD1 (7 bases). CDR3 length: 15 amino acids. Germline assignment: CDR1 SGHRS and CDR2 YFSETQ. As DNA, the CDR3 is TGCGCCGGCAGCTGGGCGGGACAGAGAACGGATACGCAGTATTTT. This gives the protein CAGSWAGQRTDTQYF.

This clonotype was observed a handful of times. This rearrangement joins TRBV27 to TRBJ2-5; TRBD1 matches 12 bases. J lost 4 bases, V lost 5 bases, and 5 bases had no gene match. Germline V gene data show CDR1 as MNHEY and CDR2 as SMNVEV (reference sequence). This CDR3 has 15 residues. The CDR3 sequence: CASSIGTGGGETQYF. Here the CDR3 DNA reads TGTGCCAGCAGTATCGGGACAGGGGGCGGAGAGACCCAGTACTTC.

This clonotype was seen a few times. CDR3 protein: CSATGHRNTEAFF. The DNA of the CDR3 is TGCAGTGCTACGGGACATAGGAACACTGAAGCTTTCTTT. The J gene is TRBJ1-1, the V gene TRBV20-1; D might be TRBD1 (6 bases). The germline gives CDR1 DFQATT, CDR2 SNEGSKA (reference sequence). CDR3 length: 13 amino acids. Trimming took 4 bases from V and 1 from J, leaving 10 bases between them.

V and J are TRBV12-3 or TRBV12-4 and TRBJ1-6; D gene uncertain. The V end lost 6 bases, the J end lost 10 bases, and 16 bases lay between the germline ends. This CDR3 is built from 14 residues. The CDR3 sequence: CASSLTSHGSPLHF. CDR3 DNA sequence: TGTGCCAGCAGCCTGACATCACATGGGTCACCCCTCCACTTT.

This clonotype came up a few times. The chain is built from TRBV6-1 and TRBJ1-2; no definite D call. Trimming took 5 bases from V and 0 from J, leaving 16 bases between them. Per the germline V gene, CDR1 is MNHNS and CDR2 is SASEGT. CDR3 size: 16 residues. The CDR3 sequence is CASSWSGLEANYGYTF. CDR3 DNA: TGTGCCAGCAGTTGGTCGGGCCTTGAAGCTAACTATGGCTACACCTTC.

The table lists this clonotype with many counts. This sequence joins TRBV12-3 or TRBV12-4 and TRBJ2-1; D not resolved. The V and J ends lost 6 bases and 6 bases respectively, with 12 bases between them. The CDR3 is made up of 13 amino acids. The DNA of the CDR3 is TGTGCCAGCAGCCCCTCTTTTTTCAATGAGCAGTTCTTC. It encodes CASSPSFFNEQFF.

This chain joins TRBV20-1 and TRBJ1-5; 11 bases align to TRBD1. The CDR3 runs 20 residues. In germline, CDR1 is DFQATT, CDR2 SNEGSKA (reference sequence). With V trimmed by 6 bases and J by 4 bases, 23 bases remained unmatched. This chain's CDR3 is CSAPRGPWTGGILVNQPQHF. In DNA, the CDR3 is TGCAGTGCCCCAAGGGGGCCCTGGACAGGGGGCATCTTGGTGAATCAGCCCCAGCATTTT.

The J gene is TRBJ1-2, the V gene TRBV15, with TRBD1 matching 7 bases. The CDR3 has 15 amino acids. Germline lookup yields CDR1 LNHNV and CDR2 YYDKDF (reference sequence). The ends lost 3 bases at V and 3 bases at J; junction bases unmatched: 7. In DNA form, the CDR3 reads TGTGCCACCAGCAGTATACGGACAGGCGACTATGGCTACACCTTC. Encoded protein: CATSSIRTGDYGYTF. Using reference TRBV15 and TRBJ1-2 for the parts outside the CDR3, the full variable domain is DAMVIQNPRYQVTQFGKPVTLSCSQTLNHNVMYWYQQKSSQAPKLLFHYYDKDFNNEADTPDNFQSRRPNTSFCFLDIRSPGLGDTAMYLCATSSIRTGDYGYTFGSGTRLTVV.

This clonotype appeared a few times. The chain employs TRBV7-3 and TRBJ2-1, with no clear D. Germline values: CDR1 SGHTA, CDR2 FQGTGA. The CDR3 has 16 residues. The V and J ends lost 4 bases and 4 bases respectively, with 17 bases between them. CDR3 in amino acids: CASSSNGGILYNEQFF. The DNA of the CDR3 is TGTGCCAGCAGCTCCAATGGTGGGATCCTTTACAATGAGCAGTTCTTC.

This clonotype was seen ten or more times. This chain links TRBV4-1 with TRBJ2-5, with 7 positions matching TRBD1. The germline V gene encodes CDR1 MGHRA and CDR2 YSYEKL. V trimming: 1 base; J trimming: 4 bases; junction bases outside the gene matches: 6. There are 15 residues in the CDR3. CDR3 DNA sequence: TGCGCCAGCAGCCAAGTAGAGGGGGCTCGAGAGACCCAGTACTTC. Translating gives CASSQVEGARETQYF.

CDR3: CSAQGYSSYEQYF. CDR3 DNA: TGCAGTGCTCAGGGTTATAGCTCCTACGAGCAGTACTTC. V is TRBV20-1 and J is TRBJ2-7, with D possibly being TRBD1 (5 bases). The CDR3 runs to 13 residues. The germline V gene has CDR1 DFQATT and CDR2 SNEGSKA (reference sequence). V shed 5 bases and J shed 0 bases, with 11 bases lying between them.

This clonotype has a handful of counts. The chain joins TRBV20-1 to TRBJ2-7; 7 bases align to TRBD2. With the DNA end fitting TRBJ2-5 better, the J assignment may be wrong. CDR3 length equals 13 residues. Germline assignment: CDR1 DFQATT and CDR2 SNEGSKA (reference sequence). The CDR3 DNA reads TGCAGTGCGCCTCGACTAGCTGACGGGACCCAGTACTTC. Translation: CSAPRLADGTQYF.

In DNA form, the CDR3 reads TGTGCCAGCAGCGTAGCCGTTGAGCGGGGGGGCCGCAAAGATGAGCAGTTCTTC. It is translated as CASSVAVERGGRKDEQFF. The chain combines TRBV9 with TRBJ2-1; 10 nucleotides line up with TRBD2. CDR3 length: 18 residues. The V gene end was trimmed by 0 bases and the J gene end by 8 bases; junction bases not matched to a gene: 14. Per the germline V gene, CDR1 is SGDLS and CDR2 is YYNGEE.

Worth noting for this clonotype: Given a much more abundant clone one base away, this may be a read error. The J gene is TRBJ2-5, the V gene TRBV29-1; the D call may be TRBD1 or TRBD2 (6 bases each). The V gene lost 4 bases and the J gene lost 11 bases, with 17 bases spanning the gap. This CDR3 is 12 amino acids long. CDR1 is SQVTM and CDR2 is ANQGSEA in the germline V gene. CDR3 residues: CSVAGGRRGQYF. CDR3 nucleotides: TGCAGCGTTGCCGGGGGCAGAAGGGGGCAGTACTTC.

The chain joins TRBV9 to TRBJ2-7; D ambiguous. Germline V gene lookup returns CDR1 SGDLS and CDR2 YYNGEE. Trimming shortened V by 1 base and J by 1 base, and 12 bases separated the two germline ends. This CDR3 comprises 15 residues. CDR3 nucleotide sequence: TGTGCCAGCAGCGTAACAGCTAGACCTTCCTACGAGCAGTACTTC. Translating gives CASSVTARPSYEQYF. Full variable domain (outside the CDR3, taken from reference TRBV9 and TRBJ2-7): DSGVTQTPKHLITATGQRVTLRCSPRSGDLSVYWYQQSLDQGLQFLIQYYNGEERAKGNILERFSAQQFPDLHSELNLSSLELGDSALYFCASSVTARPSYEQYFGPGTRLTVT.

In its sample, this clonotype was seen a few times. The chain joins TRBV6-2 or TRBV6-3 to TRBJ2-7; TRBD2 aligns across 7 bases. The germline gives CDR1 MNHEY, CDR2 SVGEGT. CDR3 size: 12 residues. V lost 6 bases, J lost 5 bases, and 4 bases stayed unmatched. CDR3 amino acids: CASRRTSHEQYF. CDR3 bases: TGTGCCAGCAGACGGACTAGTCACGAGCAGTACTTC.

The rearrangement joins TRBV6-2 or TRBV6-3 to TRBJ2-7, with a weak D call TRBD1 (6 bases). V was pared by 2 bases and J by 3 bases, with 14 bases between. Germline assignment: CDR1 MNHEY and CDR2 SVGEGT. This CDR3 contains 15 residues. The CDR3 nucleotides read TGTGCCAGCAGTTACGGTCAGGGGAGAGACTACGAGCAGTACTTC. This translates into CASSYGQGRDYEQYF.